This T cell receptor (beta chain) originates from a study of T-cell memory formation after mild COVID-19. TCRdb used MiXCR to reprocess the 5' RACE reads, holding one entry per CDR3 protein. Among some 130,000 distinct CDR3 sequences listed, about 15% were seen once. The CDR3 sequence is 14 residues long. CDR1 and CDR2 from the germline V gene are SGHRS and YFSETQ. The junction had 5 bases not matched to a gene; V was cut back by 4 bases and J by 6 bases. Sequenced sample: PBMCs or a T cell subset sorted from them (not recorded which). The source is an adult woman who had mild COVID-19 (a few samples of this study predate the infection). Cell type and time point are not known. V gene TRBV5-1 combines with J gene TRBJ2-3, with 10 nucleotides matching TRBD1. This CDR3 reads CASSPGTGDDTQYF. CDR3 in DNA: TGCGCCAGCAGCCCCGGGACAGGGGACGATACGCAGTATTTT. Combining the CDR3 with reference TRBV5-1 and TRBJ2-3 gives the whole variable domain KAGVTQTPRYLIKTRGQQVTLSCSPISGHRSVSWYQQTPGQGLQFLFEYFSETQRNKGNFPGRFSGRQFSNSRSEMNVSTLELGDSALYLCASSPGTGDDTQYFGPGTRLTVL.